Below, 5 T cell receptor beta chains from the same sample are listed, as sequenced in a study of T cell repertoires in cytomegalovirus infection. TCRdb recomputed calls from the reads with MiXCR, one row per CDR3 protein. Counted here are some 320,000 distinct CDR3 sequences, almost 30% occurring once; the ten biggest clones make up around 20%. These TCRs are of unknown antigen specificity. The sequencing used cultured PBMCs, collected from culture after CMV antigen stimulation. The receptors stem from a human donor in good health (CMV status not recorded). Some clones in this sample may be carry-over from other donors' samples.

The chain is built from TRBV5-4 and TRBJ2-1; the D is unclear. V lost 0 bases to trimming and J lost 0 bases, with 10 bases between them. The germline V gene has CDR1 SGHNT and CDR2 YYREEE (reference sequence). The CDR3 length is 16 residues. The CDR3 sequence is CASSLVLLSSYNEQFF. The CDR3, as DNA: TGTGCCAGCAGCTTGGTGCTCCTGAGCTCCTACAATGAGCAGTTCTTC.

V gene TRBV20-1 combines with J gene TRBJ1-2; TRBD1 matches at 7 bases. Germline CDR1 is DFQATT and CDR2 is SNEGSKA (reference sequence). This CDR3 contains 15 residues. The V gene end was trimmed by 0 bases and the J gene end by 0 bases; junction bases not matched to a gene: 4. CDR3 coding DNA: TGCAGTGCTAGAGACCGGACAGGAGCTAACTATGGCTACACCTTC. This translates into CSARDRTGANYGYTF.

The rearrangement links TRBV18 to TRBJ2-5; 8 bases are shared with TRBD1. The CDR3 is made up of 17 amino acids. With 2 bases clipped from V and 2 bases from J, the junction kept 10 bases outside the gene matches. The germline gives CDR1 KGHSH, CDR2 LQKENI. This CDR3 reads CASSPSGGRLPQETQYF. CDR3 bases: TGTGCCAGCTCACCATCAGGGGGCCGCCTCCCACAAGAGACCCAGTACTTC.

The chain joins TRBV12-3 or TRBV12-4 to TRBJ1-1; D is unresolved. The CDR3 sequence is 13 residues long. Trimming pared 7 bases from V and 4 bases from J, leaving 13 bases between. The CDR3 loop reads CASNMNKGTEAFF. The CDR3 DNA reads TGTGCCAGCAATATGAACAAGGGCACTGAAGCTTTCTTT.

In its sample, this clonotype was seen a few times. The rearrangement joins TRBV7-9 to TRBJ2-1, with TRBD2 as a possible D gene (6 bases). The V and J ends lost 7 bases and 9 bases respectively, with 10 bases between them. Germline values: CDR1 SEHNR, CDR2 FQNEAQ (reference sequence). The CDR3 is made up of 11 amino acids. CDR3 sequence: CASTHGGEQFF. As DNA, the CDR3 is TGTGCCAGCACCCACGGGGGTGAGCAGTTCTTC.